This section outlines one T cell receptor beta chain sequence together with its context. These data are taken from a study of blood T cell repertoires in COVID-19. Study-wide context: T cells, B-cell-depleted T cells, or PBMCs supplied cDNA or gDNA.

The table came from immunoSEQ multiplex PCR; TCRdb's copy has only in-frame clones and leaves some out. The data show about 210,000 clones, 80% to 90% seen once. V shed 3 bases, J shed 3 bases, and the junction held 12 bases outside the gene matches. In germline, CDR1 is LGHNT, CDR2 FRNRAP. This CDR3 region has 17 residues. Material: peripheral blood. The TCR sequence derives from a man aged 50-59 years with active or convalescent COVID-19. This rearrangement joins TRBV12-5 to TRBJ2-7; TRBD1 aligns across 9 bases. The CDR3: CASGLMLGGQGRYEQYF. CDR3 DNA sequence: TGTGCTAGTGGTTTAATGCTCGGGGGACAGGGCCGCTACGAGCAGTACTTC.